This is a list of T cell receptor beta chains from one sample in a study of control samples from healthy donors and cancer patients. Sequenced by immunoSEQ multiplex PCR; TCRdb stores in-frame clones only, minus some. The sample gives around 170,000 clones, more than 80% of which show up once; about 1.4% is in the top ten. The sequenced sample was blood. All receptors derive from a young man in good health. Both conserved end residues are part of each CDR3. The D gene is left open where the match is weak. Not every row has a clone size; where given, it reads once, few, many or a size class.

j_call: TRBJ1-2; clone_size: .; d_call: .; v_call: TRBV2; cdr3_nt: TGTGCCAGCAGTGAATCCCCGGGGGGTGGCTACACCTTC; cdr3_aa: CASSESPGGGYTF
j_call: TRBJ2-7; clone_size: .; d_call: .; v_call: TRBV28; cdr3_nt: TGTGCCAGCAGTTTGGGTCCGAGAGGTTCCTACGAGCAGTACTTC; cdr3_aa: CASSLGPRGSYEQYF
j_call: TRBJ1-4; clone_size: .; d_call: .; v_call: TRBV4-1; cdr3_nt: TGCGCCAGCAGCCAAGAGGGCAGGGAGGGGTTCGGTTATGAAAAACTGTTTTTT; cdr3_aa: CASSQEGREGFGYEKLFF
j_call: TRBJ2-1; clone_size: .; d_call: TRBD1; v_call: TRBV11-2; cdr3_nt: TGTGCCAGCAGCTTTGACAGGGACAATGAGCAGTTCTTC; cdr3_aa: CASSFDRDNEQFF
j_call: TRBJ1-1; clone_size: .; d_call: TRBD1; v_call: TRBV3-1/TRBV3-2; cdr3_nt: TGTGCCAGCAGCTTCCGCAGGGGGGGGAACACTGAAGCTTTCTTT; cdr3_aa: CASSFRRGGNTEAFF
j_call: TRBJ1-4; clone_size: .; d_call: .; v_call: TRBV20-1; cdr3_nt: TGCAGTGCTAGTTCTCGGGGGCTAAATGAAAAACTGTTTTTT; cdr3_aa: CSASSRGLNEKLFF
j_call: TRBJ1-2; clone_size: few; d_call: TRBD1; v_call: TRBV27; cdr3_nt: TGTGCCAGCAGTTTGGGACAGGGCTATGGCTACACCTTC; cdr3_aa: CASSLGQGYGYTF
j_call: TRBJ1-3; clone_size: .; d_call: TRBD1; v_call: TRBV9; cdr3_nt: TGTGCCAGCAGCGTAGTAGGGACAGGGAGCTCTGGAAACACCATATATTTT; cdr3_aa: CASSVVGTGSSGNTIYF
j_call: TRBJ2-5; clone_size: .; d_call: .; v_call: TRBV7-6; cdr3_nt: TGTGCCAGCAGCTTAGAGGCGTATCCTGGAGAGACCCAGTACTTC; cdr3_aa: CASSLEAYPGETQYF
j_call: TRBJ1-2; clone_size: .; d_call: TRBD1; v_call: TRBV4-3; cdr3_nt: TGCGCCAGCAGCCAAGATGACAGGGCGAACTATGGCTACACCTTC; cdr3_aa: CASSQDDRANYGYTF
j_call: TRBJ1-3; clone_size: .; d_call: .; v_call: TRBV5-4; cdr3_nt: TGTGCCAGCAGCTTGGACAGCCTCTCTGGAAACACCATATATTTT; cdr3_aa: CASSLDSLSGNTIYF
j_call: TRBJ1-4; clone_size: .; d_call: TRBD1; v_call: TRBV10-3; cdr3_nt: TGTGCCATCAGTGGACAGGGTCCAACTAATGAAAAACTGTTTTTT; cdr3_aa: CAISGQGPTNEKLFF
j_call: TRBJ1-1; clone_size: .; d_call: .; v_call: TRBV12-3/TRBV12-4; cdr3_nt: TGTGCCAGCAGTTACGGTAACACTGAAGCTTTCTTT; cdr3_aa: CASSYGNTEAFF
j_call: TRBJ1-5; clone_size: once; d_call: TRBD1; v_call: TRBV6-5; cdr3_nt: TGTGCCAGCAGTTCCGGGACAGGGTTTCAGCCCCAGCATTTT; cdr3_aa: CASSSGTGFQPQHF
j_call: TRBJ1-1; clone_size: .; d_call: .; v_call: TRBV28; cdr3_nt: TGTGCCAGCAGTTTAAGTCCCCAGGGTACTGAAGCTTTCTTT; cdr3_aa: CASSLSPQGTEAFF
j_call: TRBJ2-5; clone_size: once; d_call: TRBD1; v_call: TRBV28; cdr3_nt: TGTGCCAGCAGTTTAGTTGCGGGACAGGGCCGAGAGACCCAGTACTTC; cdr3_aa: CASSLVAGQGRETQYF
j_call: TRBJ2-1; clone_size: .; d_call: .; v_call: TRBV6-2/TRBV6-3; cdr3_nt: TGTGCCAGCAGTCCCGCGGCCGGGGCGTCCTACAATGAGCAGTTCTTC; cdr3_aa: CASSPAAGASYNEQFF